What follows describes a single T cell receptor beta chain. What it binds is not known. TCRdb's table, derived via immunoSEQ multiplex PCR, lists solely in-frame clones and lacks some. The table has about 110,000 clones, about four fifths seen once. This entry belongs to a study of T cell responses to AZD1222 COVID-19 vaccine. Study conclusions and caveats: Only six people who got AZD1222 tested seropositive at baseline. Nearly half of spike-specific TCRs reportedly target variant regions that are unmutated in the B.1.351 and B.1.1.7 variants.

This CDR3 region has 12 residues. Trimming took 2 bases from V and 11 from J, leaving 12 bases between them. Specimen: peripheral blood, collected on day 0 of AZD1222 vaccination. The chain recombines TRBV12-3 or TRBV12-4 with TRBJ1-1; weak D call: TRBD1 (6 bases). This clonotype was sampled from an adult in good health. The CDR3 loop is CASSLSTGMAFF. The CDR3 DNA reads TGTGCCAGCAGTTTAAGCACAGGGATGGCTTTCTTT.